This T cell receptor (beta chain) was captured in a study of T-cell memory formation after mild COVID-19. In the study overall: Most TCR clusters belonged to a single donor. Study-level results: A second wave of clones peaked on day 37, and their SARS-CoV-2 specificity went unconfirmed. CD4+ contracting clones were mainly CM and EM; CD8+ ones, EMRA.

CDR3 size: 16 residues. CDR1 and CDR2 from the germline V gene are DFQATT and SNEGSKA (reference sequence). V lost 1 base and J lost 10; bases outside the gene matches: 15. This clonotype was seen many times. Its specificity is not known. Researchers used 5'RACE with constant-segment primers to make TCR alpha and TCR beta cDNA libraries that carry sample barcodes and UMIs. TCRdb passed the 5' RACE reads through MiXCR, listing each CDR3 protein once. The table includes about 270,000 distinct CDR3 sequences, about 16% detected once. The sample taken for sequencing was PBMCs or a T cell subset sorted from them (not recorded which). The chain links TRBV20-1 to TRBJ2-1, with 8 bases matching TRBD2. The clonotype comes from an adult woman who had mild COVID-19 (a few samples of this study predate the infection). Cell type and time point are not known. The CDR3 region is CSARVPPPREGHEQFF. The CDR3 nucleotides are TGCAGTGCTAGAGTCCCCCCCCCCCGGGAGGGCCACGAGCAGTTCTTC.